This T cell receptor (beta chain) was retrieved from a study of PD-1 blockade in classical Hodgkin lymphoma. Study-wide background: On a schedule of every 2 weeks, patients received nivolumab 3 mg/kg intravenously. Findings and caveats of the study: TCR diversity at baseline was reported to be reduced in newly diagnosed patients relative to healthy donors.

All patients relapsed after autologous stem cell transplantation, and brentuximab vedotin exposure varied. Here immunoSEQ multiplex PCR was the method, and the copy in TCRdb shows in-frame clones only, minus some. The sample consists of approximately 15,000 clones, less than 90% of them appearing once. Germline V lookup: CDR1 SGHAT, CDR2 FQNNGV. The CDR3 spans 13 residues. V shed 3 bases and J 7 bases; nucleotides not matched to a gene: 4. About this clone: The antigen remains undetermined.

This TCR was sampled from a human donor with classical Hodgkin lymphoma. This chain joins TRBV11-2 and TRBJ2-7, with 9 bases matching TRBD1. The source material was peripheral blood mononuclear cells (PBMCs), sampled at baseline. In DNA form, the CDR3 reads TGTGCCAGCAGCTTGTACAGGGGGCAAGAGCAGTACTTC. It is translated as CASSLYRGQEQYF. Supplemented by reference TRBV11-2 and TRBJ2-7, the full variable domain reads EAGVAQSPRYKIIEKRQSVAFWCNPISGHATLYWYQQILGQGPKLLIQFQNNGVVDDSQLPKDRFSAERLKGVDSTLKIQPAKLEDSAVYLCASSLYRGQEQYFGPGTRLTVT.